These T cell receptor beta chains were read from a single sample in a study of shared clonotypes between healthy human individuals. The data were produced by immunoSEQ multiplex PCR, yet TCRdb's version contains in-frame clones alone and is incomplete. The top ten hold over 0.12% of the sample, which has about 2,500,000 clones, roughly nine tenths seen once. The source material was naive CD4+ T cells sorted from blood. Source of these receptors: a man aged 18-30 years in good health. Both conserved end residues are part of each CDR3. A D gene is named only where the DNA matches it firmly. Size is omitted from some rows. Given values are once, few, many or a class for expanded clones.

V gene	J gene	D gene	clone size	CDR3 DNA	CDR3 protein
TRBV5-1	TRBJ1-5	-	-	TGCGCCAGCAGCTTGGGTTCGGGGGGCGGATCCAATCAGCCCCAGCATTTT	CASSLGSGGGSNQPQHF
TRBV18	TRBJ1-1	-	-	TGTGCCAGCTCCGGAGGCGAATTCTACACTGAAGCTTTCTTT	CASSGGEFYTEAFF
TRBV14	TRBJ2-5	TRBD2	-	TGTGCCAGCAGCCAAGATAGCGGGAGAAAGACCCAGTACTTC	CASSQDSGRKTQYF
TRBV11-2	TRBJ2-3	TRBD2	-	TGTGCCAGCAGCTTAGGTCGCGGGAGGGCCAGAGATACGCAGTATTTT	CASSLGRGRARDTQYF
TRBV25-1	TRBJ2-1	-	once	TGTGCCGCGGGGTACTACAATGAGCAGTTCTTC	CAAGYYNEQFF
TRBV5-1	TRBJ1-2	-	-	TGCGCCAGCAACTCAGTGGGTGTCCCAGGCTATGGCTACACCTTC	CASNSVGVPGYGYTF
TRBV12-5	TRBJ2-1	-	-	TGTGCTAGTGTCAAATACACGGATTCGCCGTTCTTC	CASVKYTDSPFF
TRBV2	TRBJ1-2	-	-	TGTGCCAGCAGTGCCGAATCCCCCGACAGAAGCGTTTACACCTTC	CASSAESPDRSVYTF
TRBV7-9	TRBJ2-4	-	-	TGTGCCAGCAGCCGAAGCTACAGGGAGGATCAAGACTTC	CASSRSYREDQDF
TRBV11-2	TRBJ2-3	-	once	TGTGCCAGCAGCCCCGGGACAGATACGCAGTATTTT	CASSPGTDTQYF
TRBV7-2	TRBJ2-7	-	-	TGTGCCAGCAGCGGCAGGGACGTAAAGAACTACGAGCAGTACTTC	CASSGRDVKNYEQYF
TRBV6-5	TRBJ1-1	TRBD1	-	TGTGCCAGCAGGTGGACAGGGGACACTGAAGCTTTCTTT	CASRWTGDTEAFF
TRBV5-1	TRBJ1-2	-	-	TGCGCCAGCAGCTTGGGCACTGGCGAGGGCTACACCTTC	CASSLGTGEGYTF
TRBV21-1	TRBJ1-6	-	-	TGTGCCAGCAGCAAAGTTGGGACACGGAATAGCTCCTATAATTCACCCCTCCACTTT	CASSKVGTRNSSYNSPLHF
TRBV5-1	TRBJ1-4	-	-	TGCGCCAGCAGCTTGTCGACAGGTTATGAAAAACTGTTTTTT	CASSLSTGYEKLFF
TRBV30	TRBJ2-5	-	-	TGTGCCTGGAGCAAGGACAACCAAGAGACCCAGTACTTC	CAWSKDNQETQYF
TRBV5-1	TRBJ2-5	TRBD2	-	TGCGCCAGCAGCTCGACTAGCGGGGGTATTCAAGAGACCCAGTACTTC	CASSSTSGGIQETQYF
TRBV7-2	TRBJ2-1	TRBD2	-	TGTGCCAGCAGCTTAGGTCCTAGCGGGAGCATGAATGAGCAGTTCTTC	CASSLGPSGSMNEQFF
TRBV30	TRBJ1-6	-	-	TGTGCCTGGAGTCGGGACACAAGATCCTATAATTCACCCCTCCACTTT	CAWSRDTRSYNSPLHF
TRBV19	TRBJ2-2	-	-	TGTGCCAGTAGTATCTGGGGAAACACCGGGGAGCTGTTTTTT	CASSIWGNTGELFF
TRBV7-9	TRBJ1-1	-	-	TGTGCCAGCAGCTTAGCGGGATCGGGGAGGGCCACTGAAGCTTTCTTT	CASSLAGSGRATEAFF
TRBV11-2	TRBJ1-1	-	-	TGTGCCAGCAGCTCACGGACAAATATGAACACTGAAGCTTTCTTT	CASSSRTNMNTEAFF
TRBV21-1	TRBJ1-6	-	-	TGTGCCAGCAGCAATCTACAGGGGGTTAGATATAATTCACCCCTCCACTTT	CASSNLQGVRYNSPLHF
TRBV6-5	TRBJ1-1	-	few	TGTGCCAGCACATCCCCGTCCTTGAACACTGAAGCTTTCTTT	CASTSPSLNTEAFF
TRBV18	TRBJ2-7	-	-	TGTGCCAGCTCCCCACGGAATAGCTACGAGCAGTACTTC	CASSPRNSYEQYF